These T cell receptor beta chains were read from a single sample in a study of glioma-infiltrating T cells after dendritic cell vaccination. Sequenced by immunoSEQ multiplex PCR; TCRdb stores in-frame clones only, minus some. The sample includes about 82,000 clones, around 90% of them seen just once. Sequenced material: blood, taken before dendritic cell vaccination. The receptors shown here come from a human donor with glioblastoma. Each CDR3 is given with its conserved first and last residue. Each record gives: clone size, J gene, D gene, V gene, CDR3 protein, CDR3 DNA. The D gene is left open where the match is weak. Clone size is stated in some rows and not others, as once, few, many or a class when expanded.

abundance: .; j_gene: TRBJ2-7; d_gene: .; v_gene: TRBV5-4; CDR3aa: CASSPRAGDYEQYF; CDR3nt: TGTGCCAGCAGCCCGCGGGCCGGGGACTACGAGCAGTACTTC
abundance: .; j_gene: TRBJ2-1; d_gene: .; v_gene: TRBV7-2; CDR3aa: CASSSVLGGGEEQFF; CDR3nt: TGTGCCAGCAGTTCAGTGCTGGGGGGAGGCGAAGAGCAGTTCTTC
abundance: .; j_gene: TRBJ1-5; d_gene: TRBD1; v_gene: TRBV7-9; CDR3aa: CARHGAGTDHSNQPQHF; CDR3nt: TGTGCCAGGCACGGGGCCGGGACAGACCATAGCAATCAGCCCCAGCATTTT
abundance: .; j_gene: TRBJ2-7; d_gene: .; v_gene: TRBV7-9; CDR3aa: CASSRAGNEQYF; CDR3nt: TGTGCCAGCAGCCGGGCAGGGAACGAGCAGTACTTC
abundance: once; j_gene: TRBJ2-1; d_gene: TRBD2; v_gene: TRBV6-6; CDR3aa: CASRSSGSSYNEQFF; CDR3nt: TGTGCCAGCAGATCCAGCGGGAGCTCCTACAATGAGCAGTTCTTC
abundance: .; j_gene: TRBJ2-3; d_gene: .; v_gene: TRBV7-8; CDR3aa: CASSLEVFWGPGTDTQYF; CDR3nt: TGTGCCAGCAGCTTAGAAGTTTTTTGGGGGCCCGGCACAGATACGCAGTATTTT
abundance: .; j_gene: TRBJ2-1; d_gene: TRBD2; v_gene: TRBV19; CDR3aa: CASSIRRGGHEQFF; CDR3nt: TGTGCCAGTAGTATTCGGCGGGGGGGCCATGAGCAGTTCTTC
abundance: .; j_gene: TRBJ1-5; d_gene: .; v_gene: TRBV28; CDR3aa: CASRGRAHQPQHF; CDR3nt: TGTGCCAGCAGGGGGCGAGCGCATCAGCCCCAGCATTTT
abundance: once; j_gene: TRBJ1-3; d_gene: .; v_gene: TRBV5-4; CDR3aa: CASSWGVGDYGNTIYF; CDR3nt: TGTGCCAGCAGCTGGGGCGTGGGCGATTATGGAAACACCATATATTTT
abundance: once; j_gene: TRBJ2-2; d_gene: .; v_gene: TRBV5-4; CDR3aa: CASSLVATNTGELFF; CDR3nt: TGTGCCAGCAGCTTGGTAGCGACGAACACCGGGGAGCTGTTTTTT
abundance: once; j_gene: TRBJ2-2; d_gene: TRBD2; v_gene: TRBV4-1; CDR3aa: CASSTTPATGGANTGELFF; CDR3nt: TGCGCCAGCAGTACTACACCAGCTACGGGGGGGGCGAACACCGGGGAGCTGTTTTTT
abundance: .; j_gene: TRBJ2-1; d_gene: TRBD2; v_gene: TRBV7-2; CDR3aa: CASSLLAGGNNEQFF; CDR3nt: TGTGCCAGCAGCTTATTAGCGGGGGGGAATAATGAGCAGTTCTTC
abundance: .; j_gene: TRBJ2-1; d_gene: TRBD2; v_gene: TRBV5-4; CDR3aa: CASSYSGTSIYNEQFF; CDR3nt: TGTGCCAGCAGCTACTCCGGGACTAGCATTTACAATGAGCAGTTCTTC
abundance: .; j_gene: TRBJ1-4; d_gene: .; v_gene: TRBV9; CDR3aa: CASSVGSLHNEKLFF; CDR3nt: TGTGCCAGCAGCGTAGGATCCTTACATAATGAAAAACTGTTTTTT
abundance: once; j_gene: TRBJ1-2; d_gene: .; v_gene: TRBV5-5; CDR3aa: CASSPTPNYGYTF; CDR3nt: TGTGCCAGCAGCCCGACACCTAACTATGGCTACACCTTC
abundance: .; j_gene: TRBJ2-1; d_gene: TRBD2; v_gene: TRBV19; CDR3aa: CASSSISRTSNPFF; CDR3nt: TGTGCCAGTAGTTCAATTTCTCGGACTAGCAATCCGTTCTTC
abundance: .; j_gene: TRBJ1-2; d_gene: TRBD1; v_gene: TRBV30; CDR3aa: CAWSVFGGAGGAYGYTF; CDR3nt: TGTGCCTGGAGTGTATTTGGTGGGGCAGGGGGTGCCTATGGCTACACCTTC
abundance: .; j_gene: TRBJ1-1; d_gene: .; v_gene: TRBV2; CDR3aa: CASSQGSEAFF; CDR3nt: TGTGCCAGCAGTCAGGGGTCTGAGGCTTTCTTT
abundance: .; j_gene: TRBJ1-1; d_gene: .; v_gene: TRBV6-5; CDR3aa: CASSPGAGGNTEAFF; CDR3nt: TGTGCCAGCAGTCCAGGGGCTGGGGGGAACACTGAAGCTTTCTTT
abundance: few; j_gene: TRBJ2-7; d_gene: TRBD1; v_gene: TRBV12-5; CDR3aa: CASGGDRDIYEQYF; CDR3nt: TGTGCTAGTGGTGGTGACAGGGATATCTACGAGCAGTACTTC
abundance: .; j_gene: TRBJ2-7; d_gene: TRBD2; v_gene: TRBV5-1; CDR3aa: CASSLDAGGFYEQYF; CDR3nt: TGCGCCAGCAGCTTGGATGCGGGAGGGTTTTACGAGCAGTACTTC
abundance: few; j_gene: TRBJ2-1; d_gene: TRBD1; v_gene: TRBV2; CDR3aa: CANRPGQGTYNEQFF; CDR3nt: TGTGCCAACCGGCCGGGACAGGGGACCTACAATGAGCAGTTCTTC
abundance: .; j_gene: TRBJ2-1; d_gene: TRBD2; v_gene: TRBV4-1; CDR3aa: CASSRAGASYNEQFF; CDR3nt: TGCGCCAGCAGTCGAGCGGGAGCTTCCTACAATGAGCAGTTCTTC
abundance: .; j_gene: TRBJ1-1; d_gene: .; v_gene: TRBV29-1; CDR3aa: CSVSFGGRTEAFF; CDR3nt: TGCAGCGTTTCCTTCGGGGGACGCACTGAAGCTTTCTTT
abundance: .; j_gene: TRBJ2-7; d_gene: TRBD1; v_gene: TRBV11-2; CDR3aa: CASSPFPDRGKKYEQYF; CDR3nt: TGTGCCAGCAGCCCCTTTCCGGACAGGGGGAAAAAGTACGAGCAGTACTTC
abundance: .; j_gene: TRBJ1-3; d_gene: .; v_gene: TRBV7-8; CDR3aa: CASSLPDRSGNTIYF; CDR3nt: TGTGCCAGCAGCTTACCTGACAGGTCCGGAAACACCATATATTTT
abundance: .; j_gene: TRBJ2-2; d_gene: .; v_gene: TRBV11-2; CDR3aa: CASSLFGMNTGELFF; CDR3nt: TGTGCCAGCAGCCTCTTCGGGATGAACACCGGGGAGCTGTTTTTT
abundance: .; j_gene: TRBJ2-1; d_gene: TRBD2; v_gene: TRBV5-8; CDR3aa: CASSDPGLGAYNEQFF; CDR3nt: TGTGCCAGCAGCGATCCAGGACTAGGAGCCTACAATGAGCAGTTCTTC
abundance: .; j_gene: TRBJ1-2; d_gene: .; v_gene: TRBV11-2; CDR3aa: CASSGQSGGYTF; CDR3nt: TGTGCCAGCAGTGGACAGTCGGGGGGCTACACCTTC
abundance: .; j_gene: TRBJ2-7; d_gene: TRBD2; v_gene: TRBV28; CDR3aa: CASSFGTSGGQRQYF; CDR3nt: TGTGCCAGCAGTTTCGGTACTAGCGGGGGGCAGAGGCAGTACTTC
abundance: .; j_gene: TRBJ1-1; d_gene: .; v_gene: TRBV5-1; CDR3aa: CASSLERWNTEAFF; CDR3nt: TGCGCCAGCAGCTTGGAGAGGTGGAACACTGAAGCTTTCTTT
abundance: .; j_gene: TRBJ2-2; d_gene: TRBD1; v_gene: TRBV7-3; CDR3aa: CASSRTGRTGELFF; CDR3nt: TGTGCCAGCAGCCGGACAGGGAGAACCGGGGAGCTGTTTTTT
abundance: .; j_gene: TRBJ1-5; d_gene: .; v_gene: TRBV18; CDR3aa: CASSTGTWDQPQHF; CDR3nt: TGTGCCAGCTCAACCGGGACATGGGATCAGCCCCAGCATTTT
abundance: .; j_gene: TRBJ1-2; d_gene: TRBD1; v_gene: TRBV5-1; CDR3aa: CASSLGQGALGYTF; CDR3nt: TGCGCCAGCAGCTTGGGTCAGGGGGCGCTTGGCTACACCTTC
abundance: .; j_gene: TRBJ2-3; d_gene: TRBD2; v_gene: TRBV5-1; CDR3aa: CASSLVASGGASTDTQYF; CDR3nt: TGCGCCAGCAGCTTGGTAGCTAGCGGGGGGGCATCCACAGATACGCAGTATTTT
abundance: .; j_gene: TRBJ2-7; d_gene: TRBD2; v_gene: TRBV7-3; CDR3aa: CASSPPIWSGGPDEQYF; CDR3nt: TGTGCCAGCAGCCCCCCAATCTGGTCGGGAGGGCCGGACGAGCAGTACTTC
abundance: .; j_gene: TRBJ2-7; d_gene: .; v_gene: TRBV27; CDR3aa: CASSLLREGAYEQYF; CDR3nt: TGTGCCAGCAGTTTGTTGAGGGAGGGGGCCTACGAGCAGTACTTC
abundance: .; j_gene: TRBJ2-7; d_gene: TRBD2; v_gene: TRBV7-9; CDR3aa: CASSLDPGLAGPYEQYF; CDR3nt: TGTGCCAGCAGCTTAGACCCGGGACTAGCGGGACCCTACGAGCAGTACTTC
abundance: .; j_gene: TRBJ2-7; d_gene: TRBD2; v_gene: TRBV18; CDR3aa: CASSQTGTSSYEQYF; CDR3nt: TGTGCCAGCTCGCAAACGGGGACTAGCAGCTACGAGCAGTACTTC
abundance: .; j_gene: TRBJ1-1; d_gene: .; v_gene: TRBV19; CDR3aa: CASSKGMGGYTEAFF; CDR3nt: TGTGCCAGTAGCAAAGGGATGGGCGGGTACACTGAAGCTTTCTTT
abundance: .; j_gene: TRBJ1-2; d_gene: .; v_gene: TRBV18; CDR3aa: CASSRSTTEGYGYTF; CDR3nt: TGTGCCAGCTCACGTTCCACAACGGAGGGCTATGGCTACACCTTC
abundance: .; j_gene: TRBJ2-3; d_gene: TRBD1; v_gene: TRBV19; CDR3aa: CASSILVGGSDTQYF; CDR3nt: TGTGCCAGTAGTATACTAGTAGGGGGCTCAGATACGCAGTATTTT
abundance: .; j_gene: TRBJ1-3; d_gene: .; v_gene: TRBV9; CDR3aa: CASSVESRRRSGNTIYF; CDR3nt: TGTGCCAGCAGCGTAGAGAGCCGGAGAAGGTCTGGAAACACCATATATTTT
abundance: .; j_gene: TRBJ2-1; d_gene: .; v_gene: TRBV6-5; CDR3aa: CASSSPFENEQFF; CDR3nt: TGTGCCAGCAGTAGCCCTTTTGAAAATGAGCAGTTCTTC
abundance: once; j_gene: TRBJ1-4; d_gene: TRBD1; v_gene: TRBV4-1; CDR3aa: CASSQDSGQQVATNEKLFF; CDR3nt: TGCGCCAGCAGCCAAGATTCGGGACAGCAAGTCGCAACTAATGAAAAACTGTTTTTT
abundance: once; j_gene: TRBJ1-2; d_gene: .; v_gene: TRBV28; CDR3aa: CASSLRQSYGYTF; CDR3nt: TGTGCCAGCAGTCTACGACAGTCCTATGGCTACACCTTC
abundance: once; j_gene: TRBJ2-5; d_gene: .; v_gene: TRBV10-3; CDR3aa: CAISESLRGLQETQYF; CDR3nt: TGTGCCATCAGTGAGTCGCTCAGGGGTCTGCAAGAGACCCAGTACTTC
abundance: .; j_gene: TRBJ1-1; d_gene: TRBD1; v_gene: TRBV6-5; CDR3aa: CASSLRGTEAFF; CDR3nt: TGTGCCAGCAGCCTCAGGGGGACTGAAGCTTTCTTT
abundance: .; j_gene: TRBJ1-4; d_gene: .; v_gene: TRBV2; CDR3aa: CASGINEKLFF; CDR3nt: TGTGCCAGCGGCATTAATGAAAAACTGTTTTTT
abundance: .; j_gene: TRBJ1-1; d_gene: .; v_gene: TRBV2; CDR3aa: CASSDLLGGDTEAFF; CDR3nt: TGTGCCAGCAGTGACCTCCTTGGGGGGGACACTGAAGCTTTCTTT
abundance: .; j_gene: TRBJ1-2; d_gene: .; v_gene: TRBV9; CDR3aa: CASSVSNAGGYTF; CDR3nt: TGTGCCAGCAGCGTATCAAATGCGGGTGGCTACACCTTC
abundance: few; j_gene: TRBJ2-5; d_gene: TRBD2; v_gene: TRBV5-1; CDR3aa: CASSYAPKGLAVQETQYF; CDR3nt: TGCGCCAGCAGCTACGCCCCAAAGGGACTAGCGGTTCAAGAGACCCAGTACTTC
abundance: .; j_gene: TRBJ1-2; d_gene: TRBD1; v_gene: TRBV5-4; CDR3aa: CASSADRYGYTF; CDR3nt: TGTGCCAGCAGCGCGGACAGGTATGGCTACACCTTC